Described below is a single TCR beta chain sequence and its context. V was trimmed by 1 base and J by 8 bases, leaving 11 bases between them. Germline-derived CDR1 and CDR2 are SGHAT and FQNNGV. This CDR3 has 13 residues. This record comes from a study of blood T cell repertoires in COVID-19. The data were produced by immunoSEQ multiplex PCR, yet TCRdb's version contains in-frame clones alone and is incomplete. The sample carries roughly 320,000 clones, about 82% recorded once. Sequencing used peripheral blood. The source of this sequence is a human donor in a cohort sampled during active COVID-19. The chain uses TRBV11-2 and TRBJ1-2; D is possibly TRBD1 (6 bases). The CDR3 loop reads CASSLAGAGGYTF. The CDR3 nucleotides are TGTGCCAGCAGCTTAGCAGGGGCCGGCGGCTACACCTTC.